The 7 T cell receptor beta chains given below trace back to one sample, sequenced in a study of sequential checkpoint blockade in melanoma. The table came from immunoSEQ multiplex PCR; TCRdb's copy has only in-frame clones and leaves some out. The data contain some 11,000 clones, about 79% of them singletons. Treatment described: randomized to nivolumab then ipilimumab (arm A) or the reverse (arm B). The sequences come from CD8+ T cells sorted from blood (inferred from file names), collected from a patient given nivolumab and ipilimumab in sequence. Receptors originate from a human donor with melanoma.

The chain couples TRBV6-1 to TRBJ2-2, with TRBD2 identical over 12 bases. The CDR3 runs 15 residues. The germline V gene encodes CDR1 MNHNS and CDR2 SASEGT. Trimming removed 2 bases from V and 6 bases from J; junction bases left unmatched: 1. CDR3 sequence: CASSELAGGPGELFF. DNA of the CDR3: TGTGCCAGCAGTGAACTAGCGGGGGGGCCCGGGGAGCTGTTTTTT.

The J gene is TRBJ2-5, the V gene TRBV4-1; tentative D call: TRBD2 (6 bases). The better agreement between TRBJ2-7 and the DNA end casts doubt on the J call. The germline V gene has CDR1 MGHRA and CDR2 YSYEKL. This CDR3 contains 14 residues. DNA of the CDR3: TGCGCCAGCAGCCCGGGGGAGGCCTTGTACGAGCAGTACTTC. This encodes CASSPGEALYEQYF.

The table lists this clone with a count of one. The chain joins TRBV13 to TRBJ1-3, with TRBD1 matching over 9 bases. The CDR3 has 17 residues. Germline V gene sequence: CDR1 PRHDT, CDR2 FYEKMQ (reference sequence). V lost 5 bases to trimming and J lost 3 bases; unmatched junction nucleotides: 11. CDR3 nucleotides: TGTGCCAGCAGCGCGAGAGACGGGACAGGGATTGGAAACACCATATATTTT. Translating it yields CASSARDGTGIGNTIYF.

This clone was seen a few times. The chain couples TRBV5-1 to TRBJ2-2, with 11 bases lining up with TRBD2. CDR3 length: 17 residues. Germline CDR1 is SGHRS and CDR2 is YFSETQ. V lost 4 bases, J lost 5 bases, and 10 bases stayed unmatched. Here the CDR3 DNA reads TGCGCCAGCAGCCACCAAACACTAGCGGGAGAAACCGGGGAGCTGTTTTTT. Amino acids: CASSHQTLAGETGELFF.

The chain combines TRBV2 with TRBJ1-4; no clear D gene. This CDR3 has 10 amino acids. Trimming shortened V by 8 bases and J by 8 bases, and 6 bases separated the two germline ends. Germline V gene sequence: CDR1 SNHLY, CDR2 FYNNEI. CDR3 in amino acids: CASRREKLFF. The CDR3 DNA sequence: TGTGCCAGCCGGAGAGAAAAACTGTTTTTT.

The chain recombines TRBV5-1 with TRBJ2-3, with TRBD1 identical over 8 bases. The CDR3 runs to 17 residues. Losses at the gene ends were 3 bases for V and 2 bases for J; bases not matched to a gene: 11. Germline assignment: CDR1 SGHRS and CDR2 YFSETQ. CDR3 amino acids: CASSSRLPQGDTDTQYF. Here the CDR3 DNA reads TGCGCCAGCAGCTCCCGACTACCACAGGGGGACACAGATACGCAGTATTTT.

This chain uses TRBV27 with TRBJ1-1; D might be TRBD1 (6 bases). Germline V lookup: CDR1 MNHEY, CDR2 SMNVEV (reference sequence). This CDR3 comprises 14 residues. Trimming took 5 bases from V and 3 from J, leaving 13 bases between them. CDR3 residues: CASSPLGHHTEAFF. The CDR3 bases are TGTGCCAGCAGTCCCCTGGGACATCACACTGAAGCTTTCTTT.